Listed below are T cell receptor beta chains from one sample, sequenced in a study of sequential checkpoint blockade in melanoma. Profiled with immunoSEQ multiplex PCR; TCRdb holds only in-frame clones, not every one. The profile shows 5,000 to 6,500 clones, more than 15% of them singletons. Sequenced here: tumor tissue (inferred from file names), sampled from a patient given nivolumab and ipilimumab in sequence. These receptors were obtained from a human donor with melanoma. Both conserved end residues are part of each CDR3. Each record gives: clone size, J gene, D gene, V gene, CDR3 DNA, CDR3 protein. A D gene is named only where the DNA matches it firmly. Clone size is given for some rows only: seen once, a few or many times, or a class if the clone is expanded.

clone_size: -; j_call: TRBJ1-4; d_call: TRBD1; v_call: TRBV5-1; cdr3_nt: TGCGCCAGCAGCCGCCAAGGACAGGGGCCTAATGAAAAACTGTTTTTT; cdr3_aa: CASSRQGQGPNEKLFF
clone_size: medium-sized; j_call: TRBJ1-1; d_call: -; v_call: TRBV4-1; cdr3_nt: TGCGCCAGTGAGTCCGGGACATCCTCCTTCCTGAACACTGAAGCTTTCTTT; cdr3_aa: CASESGTSSFLNTEAFF
clone_size: few; j_call: TRBJ2-7; d_call: TRBD1; v_call: TRBV15; cdr3_nt: TGTGCCACCAGCAGGAGGGGACAGGACCCTTCCGAGCAGTACTTC; cdr3_aa: CATSRRGQDPSEQYF
clone_size: -; j_call: TRBJ1-5; d_call: TRBD1; v_call: TRBV9; cdr3_nt: TGTGCCAGCAGCGCCGGACAGGGGAGTCAGCCCCAGCATTTT; cdr3_aa: CASSAGQGSQPQHF
clone_size: -; j_call: TRBJ1-5; d_call: -; v_call: TRBV9; cdr3_nt: TGTGCCAGCAATCTGGGGACGGGTCAGCCCCAGCATTTT; cdr3_aa: CASNLGTGQPQHF
clone_size: few; j_call: TRBJ2-7; d_call: -; v_call: TRBV9; cdr3_nt: TGTGCCAGCAACCCCCTCCCGGGAGCCTACGAGCAGTACTTC; cdr3_aa: CASNPLPGAYEQYF
clone_size: -; j_call: TRBJ2-2; d_call: TRBD2; v_call: TRBV19; cdr3_nt: TGTGCCAGCACCGCTTGGAGCGGGGGATCGAACACCGGGGAGCTGTTTTTT; cdr3_aa: CASTAWSGGSNTGELFF
clone_size: -; j_call: TRBJ2-5; d_call: -; v_call: TRBV5-1; cdr3_nt: TGCGCCAGCAGCTTGGAGGGGAGGTCGCAAGAGACCCAGTACTTC; cdr3_aa: CASSLEGRSQETQYF
clone_size: -; j_call: TRBJ1-4; d_call: TRBD1; v_call: TRBV5-1; cdr3_nt: TGCGCCAGCAGCTCCGACAGGGGGCGGGAAAAACTGTTTTTT; cdr3_aa: CASSSDRGREKLFF
clone_size: few; j_call: TRBJ1-6; d_call: -; v_call: TRBV6-8; cdr3_nt: TGTGCCAGCAGCCCTAGGAGGCAGTTTCATTCACCCCTCCACTTT; cdr3_aa: CASSPRRQFHSPLHF
clone_size: -; j_call: TRBJ2-1; d_call: -; v_call: TRBV6-8; cdr3_nt: TGTGCCAGCAGCCGAAGCTATAGCGGCCTTCTAAGCAATGAGCAGTTCTTC; cdr3_aa: CASSRSYSGLLSNEQFF
clone_size: -; j_call: TRBJ1-1; d_call: TRBD1; v_call: TRBV23-1; cdr3_nt: TGCGCCAGCAGCCTGACAGGGGACACTGAAGCTTTCTTT; cdr3_aa: CASSLTGDTEAFF
clone_size: -; j_call: TRBJ1-6; d_call: -; v_call: TRBV5-1; cdr3_nt: TGCGCCAGCAGTTCCACTCACATAAGAGGGCCCCTCCACTTT; cdr3_aa: CASSSTHIRGPLHF
clone_size: -; j_call: TRBJ2-2; d_call: -; v_call: TRBV9; cdr3_nt: TGTGCCAGCAGCGTAGGAGGGCGGGCCGGGGAGCTGTTTTTT; cdr3_aa: CASSVGGRAGELFF
clone_size: medium-sized; j_call: TRBJ2-1; d_call: TRBD2; v_call: TRBV9; cdr3_nt: TGTGCCAGCAGCCGTCGACTAGCCAGGTCCAATGAGCAGTTCTTC; cdr3_aa: CASSRRLARSNEQFF
clone_size: -; j_call: TRBJ2-3; d_call: TRBD2; v_call: TRBV19; cdr3_nt: TGTGCCAGTAGTATGGCTAGGCGGGGGGGCGACGACATCACAGATACGCAGTATTTT; cdr3_aa: CASSMARRGGDDITDTQYF
clone_size: few; j_call: TRBJ2-3; d_call: TRBD2; v_call: TRBV6-7; cdr3_nt: TGTGCCAGCAGTTACCATCCAACTAGCGCAGATACGCAGTATTTT; cdr3_aa: CASSYHPTSADTQYF
clone_size: many; j_call: TRBJ2-1; d_call: -; v_call: TRBV6-8; cdr3_nt: TGTGCCAGCTATCTGGTAGGGGAAGATGAGCAGTTCTTC; cdr3_aa: CASYLVGEDEQFF
clone_size: -; j_call: TRBJ1-1; d_call: -; v_call: TRBV18; cdr3_nt: TGTGCCAGCTCACCAACCGCGGGCACTGAAGCTTTCTTT; cdr3_aa: CASSPTAGTEAFF
clone_size: -; j_call: TRBJ1-6; d_call: -; v_call: TRBV5-1; cdr3_nt: TGCGCCAGCAGCTTGAGTCAGGGTAATTCACCCCTCCACTTT; cdr3_aa: CASSLSQGNSPLHF
clone_size: medium-sized; j_call: TRBJ1-3; d_call: -; v_call: TRBV6-8; cdr3_nt: TGTGCCAGCAGTGACGGCAGCTCTGGAAACACCATATATTTT; cdr3_aa: CASSDGSSGNTIYF
clone_size: -; j_call: TRBJ2-7; d_call: TRBD1; v_call: TRBV15; cdr3_nt: TGTGCCACCAGCAGAGCCGACAGGGTCAACGAGCAGTACTTC; cdr3_aa: CATSRADRVNEQYF
clone_size: large; j_call: TRBJ1-5; d_call: -; v_call: TRBV11-3; cdr3_nt: TGTGCCAGCAGTGATTATTGGGCAGAACAACAGCCCCAGCATTTT; cdr3_aa: CASSDYWAEQQPQHF
clone_size: once; j_call: TRBJ2-1; d_call: TRBD2; v_call: TRBV15; cdr3_nt: TGTGCCACCAGCCAGGGACTAGCGGGGGGCAATGAGCAGTTCTTC; cdr3_aa: CATSQGLAGGNEQFF
clone_size: -; j_call: TRBJ2-3; d_call: -; v_call: TRBV5-1; cdr3_nt: TGCGCCAGCAGGGTTTTAGGGGGACCTAGCACAGATACGCAGTATTTT; cdr3_aa: CASRVLGGPSTDTQYF
clone_size: few; j_call: TRBJ2-7; d_call: TRBD2; v_call: TRBV7-4; cdr3_nt: TGTGCCAGCAGCTGGGGGACTACCTACGAGCAGTACTTC; cdr3_aa: CASSWGTTYEQYF
clone_size: few; j_call: TRBJ1-2; d_call: -; v_call: TRBV15; cdr3_nt: TGTGCCACCAGCAGGGAAATTTTTTATGGCTACACCTTC; cdr3_aa: CATSREIFYGYTF
clone_size: many; j_call: TRBJ1-6; d_call: -; v_call: TRBV11-3; cdr3_nt: TGTGCCAGCAGCTCCTCTAGAGGACAGCCCGGGAGCTCCTATAATTCACCCCTCCACTTT; cdr3_aa: CASSSSRGQPGSSYNSPLHF
clone_size: -; j_call: TRBJ1-1; d_call: TRBD1; v_call: TRBV9; cdr3_nt: TGTGCCAGCAGCGTACTGTCAGGGGGCGCCGGGTTCACTGAAGCTTTCTTT; cdr3_aa: CASSVLSGGAGFTEAFF
clone_size: -; j_call: TRBJ2-3; d_call: TRBD2; v_call: TRBV6-8; cdr3_nt: TGTGCCAGCACGCCGGGGGGGCAGCCAGATACGCAGTATTTT; cdr3_aa: CASTPGGQPDTQYF
clone_size: -; j_call: TRBJ2-3; d_call: -; v_call: TRBV5-1; cdr3_nt: TGCGCCAGCAGCACGTCCGGGGGAGGCGATACGCAGTATTTT; cdr3_aa: CASSTSGGGDTQYF
clone_size: few; j_call: TRBJ1-3; d_call: -; v_call: TRBV6-8; cdr3_nt: TGTGCCAGCAGTTATTTGGGTGTGTACGGCGGGGATGGAAACACCATATATTTT; cdr3_aa: CASSYLGVYGGDGNTIYF
clone_size: -; j_call: TRBJ2-1; d_call: TRBD2; v_call: TRBV6-1; cdr3_nt: TGTGCCAGCAGTGAAGCACTGACTAGCGGGGGGCTCAATTCTTACAATGAGCAGTTCTTC; cdr3_aa: CASSEALTSGGLNSYNEQFF
clone_size: many; j_call: TRBJ2-2; d_call: TRBD2; v_call: TRBV11-3; cdr3_nt: TGTGCCAGCAGCTCCCTAGCGGGGGGCACCGGAGAGCTGTTTTTT; cdr3_aa: CASSSLAGGTGELFF
clone_size: many; j_call: TRBJ1-5; d_call: -; v_call: TRBV12-5; cdr3_nt: TGTGCCAGCAAACGGGGGGGGCCGTATAGCAATCAGCCCCAGCATTTT; cdr3_aa: CASKRGGPYSNQPQHF
clone_size: -; j_call: TRBJ2-3; d_call: -; v_call: TRBV11-3; cdr3_nt: TGTGCCAGCAGCTCCACCAGGGTTTTAGATACGCAGTATTTT; cdr3_aa: CASSSTRVLDTQYF
clone_size: many; j_call: TRBJ1-5; d_call: -; v_call: TRBV12-5; cdr3_nt: TGTGCCAGCTCTGGGCCGGGGAGCTATCAGCCCCAGCATTTT; cdr3_aa: CASSGPGSYQPQHF
clone_size: medium-sized; j_call: TRBJ1-1; d_call: TRBD1; v_call: TRBV30; cdr3_nt: TGTGCCTGGTTTGACAGGGCGGTCACTGAAGCTTTCTTT; cdr3_aa: CAWFDRAVTEAFF
clone_size: many; j_call: TRBJ2-1; d_call: TRBD2; v_call: TRBV9; cdr3_nt: TGTGCCAGCAGCGGTAGCGGGTCGGTGTCCAATGAGCAGTTCTTC; cdr3_aa: CASSGSGSVSNEQFF
clone_size: -; j_call: TRBJ1-2; d_call: -; v_call: TRBV28; cdr3_nt: TGTGCCAGCAGGGGGGCTAATAACTATGGCTACACCTTC; cdr3_aa: CASRGANNYGYTF
clone_size: -; j_call: TRBJ2-7; d_call: TRBD1; v_call: TRBV5-1; cdr3_nt: TGCGCCAGCAGCACGGGCCGGGACAGGGGGCTGTGGAGATTTTACGAGCAGTACTTC; cdr3_aa: CASSTGRDRGLWRFYEQYF